This is a list of T cell receptor beta chains from one sample in a study of T cell changes during pregnancy in multiple sclerosis. Profiled with immunoSEQ multiplex PCR; TCRdb holds only in-frame clones, not every one. This sample has 90,000 to 95,000 clones, with 90% to 95% found just once. The sample consisted of peripheral blood, taken in the first trimester of pregnancy. These receptors were taken from a female donor with multiple sclerosis, enrolled in a pregnancy study. Both conserved end residues are part of each CDR3. The order of the fields is J gene, clone size, CDR3 length, D gene, V gene, CDR3 DNA, CDR3 protein. The D gene is left open where the match is weak. Only some rows state a clone size, as once, few, many or a class for expanded clones.

TRBJ1-4 once 14 TRBD1 TRBV6-1 TGTGCCAGCAGTACCGGGACAGCAAATGAAAAACTGTTTTTT CASSTGTANEKLFF
TRBJ2-7 NA 15 NA TRBV6-5 TGTGCCAGCAGTTACTCGGCAGGGATATTCTACGAGCAGTACTTC CASSYSAGIFYEQYF
TRBJ1-6 NA 17 NA TRBV2 TGTGCCAGCAGTCCCCTAGGGGGAAGCTCCTATAATTCACCCCTCCACTTT CASSPLGGSSYNSPLHF
TRBJ1-2 NA 13 TRBD1 TRBV10-3 TGTGCCTCCTTACCGACAGGGAACTTTGGCTACACCTTC CASLPTGNFGYTF
TRBJ2-6 NA 18 NA TRBV13 TGTGCCAGCAGCCCGCCCCCGGGGGTGGACTCTGGGGCCAACGTCCTGACTTTC CASSPPPGVDSGANVLTF
TRBJ2-1 NA 15 TRBD2 TRBV5-1 TGCGCCAGCAGCTCCCGGGCTAGCGGGGAAGATGAGCAGTTCTTC CASSSRASGEDEQFF
TRBJ2-1 NA 15 NA TRBV7-7 TGTGCTAGCAGCTTAGACCGGGGGGCGAACAATGAGCAGTTCTTC CASSLDRGANNEQFF
TRBJ2-7 NA 15 TRBD1 TRBV27 TGTGCCAGCAGTTTGTCCGGGACAGTCTCCTACGAGCAGTACTTC CASSLSGTVSYEQYF
TRBJ2-7 NA 12 TRBD2 TRBV29-1 TGCAGCGCGACTAGCGGCGCCTACGAGCAGTACTTC CSATSGAYEQYF
TRBJ2-7 NA 14 TRBD1 TRBV27 TGTGCCAGCAGGACAGGGGGCTACCCTTACGAGCAGTACTTC CASRTGGYPYEQYF
TRBJ2-3 NA 13 NA TRBV4-1 TGCGCCAGCAGCCTACCCCTCGCGGATACGCAGTATTTT CASSLPLADTQYF
TRBJ1-3 NA 16 NA TRBV6-5 TGTGCCAGCAGTTACTCGTTCGGTTACTCTGGAAACACCATATATTTT CASSYSFGYSGNTIYF
TRBJ1-6 NA 16 TRBD1 TRBV11-2 TGTGCCAGCAGCGGATCGGACAGGTCTGCAGATTCACCCCTCCACTTT CASSGSDRSADSPLHF
TRBJ1-6 NA 16 NA TRBV6-4 TGTGCCAGCAGTGGGGGGGGGCGGACCTATAATTCACCCCTCCACTTT CASSGGGRTYNSPLHF
TRBJ2-7 once 14 NA TRBV6-6 TGTGCCAGCACCGAACAGGTGCCCCCCTACGAGCAGTACTTC CASTEQVPPYEQYF
TRBJ2-1 NA 15 NA TRBV19 TGTGCCAGTAGGATGGGGGCAGGGGGGCAATCGGAGCAGTTCTTC CASRMGAGGQSEQFF
TRBJ2-5 NA 15 TRBD1 TRBV7-9 TGTGCCAGCAGCGGAGAGATGACAGGGGCGTCGACCCAGTACTTC CASSGEMTGASTQYF
TRBJ1-1 once 13 NA TRBV13 TGTGCCAGCAGCTTATCAGTGAACACTGAAGCTTTCTTT CASSLSVNTEAFF
TRBJ2-1 NA 12 NA TRBV14 TGTGCCAGCAGCAACTTCGTAGATGAGCAGTTCTTC CASSNFVDEQFF
TRBJ2-2 NA 14 TRBD1 TRBV15 TGTGCCACCGGGGGGACAGGGGAGACCGGGGAGCTGTTTTTT CATGGTGETGELFF
TRBJ2-1 NA 13 NA TRBV5-4 TGTGCCAGCAGCATCCCGGGGGTCAATGAGCAGTTCTTC CASSIPGVNEQFF
TRBJ2-7 NA 13 NA TRBV12-1 TGTGCCAGCAGAGCTCGGGTGTGTCCCGAGCAGTACTTC CASRARVCPEQYF
TRBJ1-1 NA 12 TRBD1 TRBV6-1 TGTCCACAAGGGACAGAAAACACTGAAGCTTTCTTT CPQGTENTEAFF
TRBJ2-3 NA 17 NA TRBV13 TGTGCCAGCAGCTCTACATCCCGCGGTAGATCGACAGATACGCAGTATTTT CASSSTSRGRSTDTQYF
TRBJ2-5 NA 13 NA TRBV19 TGTGCCAGTAGTTCAGGGTGGCAAGAGACCCAGTACTTC CASSSGWQETQYF